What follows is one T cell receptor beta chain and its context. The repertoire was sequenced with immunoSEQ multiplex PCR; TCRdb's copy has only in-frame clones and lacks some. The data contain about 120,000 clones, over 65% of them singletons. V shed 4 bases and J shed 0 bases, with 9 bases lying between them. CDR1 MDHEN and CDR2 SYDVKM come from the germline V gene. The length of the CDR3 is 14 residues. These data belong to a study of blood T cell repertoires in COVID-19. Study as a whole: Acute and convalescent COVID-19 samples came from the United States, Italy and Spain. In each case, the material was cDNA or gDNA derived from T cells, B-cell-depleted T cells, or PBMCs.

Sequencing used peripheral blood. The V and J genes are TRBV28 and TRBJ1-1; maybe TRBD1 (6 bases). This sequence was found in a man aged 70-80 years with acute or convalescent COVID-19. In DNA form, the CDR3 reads TGTGCCAGCAGTTGGGACAACATGAACACTGAAGCTTTCTTT. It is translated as CASSWDNMNTEAFF. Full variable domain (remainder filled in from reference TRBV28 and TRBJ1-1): DVKVTQSSRYLVKRTGEKVFLECVQDMDHENMFWYRQDPGLGLRLIYFSYDVKMKEKGDIPEGYSVSREKKERFSLILESASTNQTSMYLCASSWDNMNTEAFFGQGTRLTVV.